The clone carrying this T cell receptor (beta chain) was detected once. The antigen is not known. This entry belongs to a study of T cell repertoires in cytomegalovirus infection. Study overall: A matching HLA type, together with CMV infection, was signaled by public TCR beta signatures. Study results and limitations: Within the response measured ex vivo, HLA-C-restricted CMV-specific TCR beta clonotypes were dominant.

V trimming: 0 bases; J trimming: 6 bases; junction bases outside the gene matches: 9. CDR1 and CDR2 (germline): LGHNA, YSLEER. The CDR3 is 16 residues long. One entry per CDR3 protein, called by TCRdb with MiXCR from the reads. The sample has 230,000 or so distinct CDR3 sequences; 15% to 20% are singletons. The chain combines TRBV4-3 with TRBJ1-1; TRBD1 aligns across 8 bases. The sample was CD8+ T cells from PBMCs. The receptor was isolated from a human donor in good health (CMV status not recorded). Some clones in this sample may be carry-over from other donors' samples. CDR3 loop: CASSQDRDRGSPEAFF. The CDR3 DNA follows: TGCGCCAGCAGCCAAGATCGAGACAGGGGAAGCCCTGAAGCTTTCTTT.